This T cell receptor (beta chain) was found in a study of Ad26.COV2.S vaccination and SARS-CoV-2 variants. Described treatment: approximately 18 received Ad26.COV2.S at low or high dose, single or two shots; 5 received placebo; per-sample allocation not given. Day 63 after the first vaccine or placebo injection was the time point for sampling. Clones were sequenced by immunoSEQ multiplex PCR, and TCRdb holds only the in-frame ones, with some missing. Of about 350,000 clones in the sample, more than 85% were seen once. A word on this clone: Its antigen is not identified.

This CDR3 has 20 amino acids. Germline V gene sequence: CDR1 MGHRA, CDR2 YSYEKL. The V segment lost 2 bases and the J segment 2 bases; nucleotides outside the gene matches: 16. Points from the study as a whole: Once vaccination had occurred, spike-specific CD8+ and CD4+ T cell responses reportedly showed substantial breadth.

The chain joins TRBV4-1 to TRBJ2-1; TRBD1 aligns across 9 bases. The sample here was peripheral blood, taken in a trial of Ad26.COV2.S vaccine versus placebo. The sequence derives from a person between 18 and 65 years old who received the Ad26.COV2.S COVID-19 vaccine or a placebo. As DNA, the CDR3 is TGCGCCAGCAGCCAAATACCGGGACAGGGAAAATACCGTGCCTACAATGAGCAGTTCTTC. Translation gives CASSQIPGQGKYRAYNEQFF.